What follows are 32 T cell receptor beta chains derived from one specimen sequenced in a study of regulatory T cells in long-lasting Graves disease. CDR3 regions were amplified by Arm-PCR using iRepertoire HTBI primers to build TCR beta libraries. A single record per CDR3 protein comes from TCRdb applying MiXCR to the multiplex PCR reads. Among approximately 690,000 distinct CDR3 sequences listed, 30% were seen once. Time point described: persistent/refractory GD, antithyroid drugs over 5 years with positive TRAb. PBMCs were the source of the RNA used for TCR sequencing. Sequencing used peripheral blood mononuclear cells (PBMCs), obtained when the disease was refractory, from a patient treated with antithyroid drugs. These receptors all come from a female donor with Graves disease.

This clonotype was observed many times. The V gene is TRBV28, the J gene TRBJ1-5; 7 bases fit TRBD1. Germline V gene sequence: CDR1 MDHEN, CDR2 SYDVKM. V gave up 6 bases and J gave up 2 bases; unmatched junction bases: 4. The CDR3 extends over 14 amino acids. The CDR3 here is CASSHDRGNQPQHF. In nucleotides, the CDR3 is TGTGCCAGCAGCCATGACAGGGGCAATCAGCCCCAGCATTTT.

The J gene is TRBJ2-7, the V gene TRBV14; no definite D call. The CDR3 totals 12 residues. The germline V gene has CDR1 SGHDN and CDR2 FVKESK. V was cut by 1 base and J by 5 bases, with 6 bases left in between. CDR3 sequence reads: CASSQVMDEQYF. The CDR3 DNA is TGTGCCAGCAGCCAAGTTATGGACGAGCAGTACTTC.

This clonotype has only a few counts. At one end the junction does not follow the germline gene, possibly because of a read error. The rearrangement uses TRBV28 and TRBJ1-1; 7 nucleotides match TRBD1. Looked up from germline, CDR1 is MDHEN and CDR2 is SYDVKM. This CDR3 is built from 14 residues. CDR3: CANSVKGAGTEAFF. CDR3 coding DNA: TGTGCCAACAGTGTAAAGGGGGCAGGGACTGAAGCTTTCTTT.

This rearrangement joins TRBV7-6 to TRBJ1-2; D unresolved. CDR3 length equals 13 residues. Trimming removed 5 bases from V and 8 bases from J, with 15 bases in between. In germline, CDR1 is SGHVS, CDR2 FNYEAQ. Here the CDR3 reads CASSPTGNWGYTF. CDR3 bases: TGTGCCAGCAGCCCCACCGGAAACTGGGGCTACACCTTC.

In this sample, this clonotype turned up many times. The CDR3 nucleotides are TGTGCCAGCAGTGTGGGGACAGCAAATCAGCCCCAGCATTTT. Residues: CASSVGTANQPQHF. The chain couples TRBV2 to TRBJ1-5, with 7 bases fitting TRBD1. The CDR3 sequence is 14 residues long. The V gene end was trimmed by 4 bases and the J gene end by 4 bases; junction bases not matched to a gene: 4. Per the germline V gene, CDR1 is SNHLY and CDR2 is FYNNEI. The variable domain in full, with the rest retrieved from reference TRBV2 and TRBJ1-5, is EPEVTQTPSHQVTQMGQEVILRCVPISNHLYFYWYRQILGQKVEFLVSFYNNEISEKSEIFDDQFSVERPDGSNFTLKIRSTKLEDSAMYFCASSVGTANQPQHFGDGTRLSIL.

This clonotype was seen only a few times. The V call is TRBV2, the J call TRBJ1-2, with a tentative D call TRBD1 (5 bases). This CDR3 has 13 amino acids. CDR1 and CDR2 from the germline V gene are SNHLY and FYNNEI. V lost 4 bases, J lost 7 bases, and 13 bases lay in between. CDR3 loop: CASSVMGVGGYTF. CDR3 DNA: TGTGCCAGCAGTGTTATGGGGGTCGGTGGCTACACCTTC.

This clonotype has at least ten counts. The V gene is TRBV28, the J gene TRBJ1-4; TRBD1 matches 7 bases. Germline values: CDR1 MDHEN, CDR2 SYDVKM. With V trimmed by 6 bases and J by 5 bases, 0 bases remained unmatched. The CDR3 has 12 amino acids. Here the CDR3 DNA reads TGTGCCAGCAGACAGGGGAATGAAAAACTGTTTTTT. This translates into CASRQGNEKLFF.

This chain uses TRBV28 with TRBJ1-2; D not certain. Germline V gene data show CDR1 as MDHEN and CDR2 as SYDVKM. The CDR3 is 17 residues long. Trimming stripped 3 bases from V and 1 base from J, with 18 bases between. The CDR3 sequence: CASSFLLRGAHNYGYTF. Here the CDR3 DNA reads TGTGCCAGCAGTTTTCTCTTACGGGGAGCCCATAACTATGGCTACACCTTC.

The chain is built from TRBV5-1 and TRBJ2-2, with D possibly matching TRBD1 (6 bases). CDR3 size: 15 residues. V lost 4 bases, J lost 2 bases, and 12 bases lay in between. Germline values: CDR1 SGHRS, CDR2 YFSETQ. In DNA form, the CDR3 reads TGCGCCAGCAGCAAACCGGGACAAAACACCGGGGAGCTGTTTTTT. Its translation: CASSKPGQNTGELFF.

This clonotype turned up a few times. V usage is TRBV12-3 or TRBV12-4 and J usage is TRBJ2-1; D call uncertain. The CDR3 contains 14 residues. Trimming shortened V by 4 bases and J by 6 bases, and 13 bases separated the two germline ends. CDR3 in DNA: TGTGCCAGCAGTTCGACTCGGTTCGGCAATGAGCAGTTCTTC. Its protein is CASSSTRFGNEQFF.

This clonotype was observed at least ten times. The CDR3 DNA reads as TGTGCCAGCAGAGGACTAGCGGGACACTCCTACGAGCAGTACTTC. This codes for CASRGLAGHSYEQYF. The chain uses TRBV6-1 and TRBJ2-7, with 12 bases aligning to TRBD2. This CDR3 contains 15 residues. J was trimmed by 0 bases and V by 6 bases; bases with no gene match: 3. Looked up from germline, CDR1 is MNHNS and CDR2 is SASEGT.

Only a few counts were recorded for this clonotype. CDR3 loop: CASSFDGERPLHF. The CDR3 nucleotides are TGTGCCAGCAGTTTTGACGGAGAAAGACCCCTCCACTTT. The chain carries TRBV12-3 or TRBV12-4 and TRBJ1-6; D gene unclear. Trimming removed 3 bases at V and 12 bases at J, with 12 bases between. The CDR3 covers 13 residues.

The CDR3 sequence: CASAYRGGTEAFF. CDR3 nucleotide sequence: TGTGCCAGCGCATACAGGGGTGGGACTGAAGCTTTCTTT. V usage is TRBV6-4 and J usage is TRBJ1-1; the match to TRBD1 covers 7 bases. V was pared by 8 bases and J by 5 bases, with 8 bases of the junction left unmatched. This CDR3 comprises 13 residues. Germline lookup yields CDR1 MRHNA and CDR2 SNTAGT.

The chain carries TRBV6-5 and TRBJ1-2; D perhaps matches TRBD1 (6 bases). The germline V gene has CDR1 MNHEY and CDR2 SVGAGI. This CDR3 contains 14 residues. Trimming stripped 2 bases from V and 7 bases from J, with 14 bases between. CDR3 sequence: CASSYRQGRLGYTF. DNA of the CDR3: TGTGCCAGCAGTTACCGGCAGGGGCGTCTTGGCTACACCTTC.

A few counts support this clonotype. The chain couples TRBV7-6 to TRBJ2-2; D may be TRBD2 (5 bases). Germline V CDR1 and CDR2: SGHVS, FNYEAQ. The CDR3 is 13 amino acids. V was pared by 4 bases and J by 5 bases, with 8 bases between. CDR3 sequence reads: CASSSPGTGELFF. The CDR3 nucleotides are TGTGCCAGCAGCTCGCCGGGGACCGGGGAGCTGTTTTTT.

This sequence joins TRBV27 and TRBJ2-7, with 9 bases that match TRBD1. V lost 0 bases, J lost 3 bases, and 3 bases stayed unmatched. This CDR3 region has 15 residues. CDR1 is MNHEY, CDR2 SMNVEV, per germline (reference sequence). CDR3 sequence: CASSLSGQGIYEQYF. The DNA of the CDR3 is TGTGCCAGCAGTTTATCTGGACAGGGGATCTACGAGCAGTACTTC.

This clonotype occurred a few times. V is TRBV3-1 and J is TRBJ1-1, with 8 bases matching TRBD1. The junction had 8 bases not matched to a gene; V was cut back by 4 bases and J by 4 bases. CDR1 LGHDT and CDR2 YNNKEL come from the germline V gene (reference sequence). The CDR3 is 15 residues long. The CDR3: CASSLSTGEGTEAFF. CDR3 DNA sequence: TGTGCCAGCAGCCTCTCGACAGGGGAAGGCACTGAAGCTTTCTTT. Full variable domain (missing parts from reference TRBV3-1 and TRBJ1-1): DTAVSQTPKYLVTQMGNDKSIKCEQNLGHDTMYWYKQDSKKFLKIMFSYNNKELIINETVPNRFSPKSPDKAHLNLHINSLELGDSAVYFCASSLSTGEGTEAFFGQGTRLTVV.

The CDR3 sequence is CASSLPPDRGVVAGANVLTF. The DNA of the CDR3 is TGTGCCAGCAGCCTCCCACCGGACAGGGGGGTTGTGGCTGGGGCCAACGTCCTGACTTTC. The rearrangement links TRBV12-3 or TRBV12-4 to TRBJ2-6; 10 bases agree with TRBD1. CDR3 length: 20 residues. J was trimmed by 2 bases and V by 6 bases; bases with no gene match: 16.

This clonotype was recorded a few times. This chain connects TRBV12-3 or TRBV12-4 to TRBJ1-2; 12 nucleotides align to TRBD1. V lost 5 bases and J lost 8; bases outside the gene matches: 9. The CDR3 has 15 amino acids. This CDR3 reads CASSTTAGTGGGYTF. CDR3 coding DNA: TGTGCCAGCAGTACTACTGCCGGGACAGGGGGCGGCTACACCTTC.

This clonotype was counted many times. The rearrangement joins TRBV6-1 to TRBJ2-7, with D possibly matching TRBD2 (5 bases). This CDR3 is 12 amino acids long. CDR1 is MNHNS and CDR2 is SASEGT in the germline V gene. V lost 5 bases and J 3 bases, leaving 8 bases between the germline ends. The CDR3 bases are TGTGCCAGCAGTCCCGACTACTACGAGCAGTACTTC. Its protein is CASSPDYYEQYF.

This clonotype was seen a handful of times. The chain couples TRBV2 to TRBJ1-5, with a tentative D call TRBD1 (5 bases). Germline V lookup: CDR1 SNHLY, CDR2 FYNNEI. The CDR3 contains 14 residues. V was pared by 2 bases and J by 7 bases, with 12 bases between. The CDR3, as DNA: TGTGCCAGCAGTGAAATGGGTCAGGGACAGCCCCAGCATTTT. Protein sequence: CASSEMGQGQPQHF.

The sample holds many counts of this clonotype. V gene TRBV15 combines with J gene TRBJ1-1; D may be TRBD1 (6 bases). CDR3 length: 15 amino acids. Trimming cost V 1 base and J 1 base, with 10 bases left between them. Germline CDR1 LNHNV, CDR2 YYDKDF (reference sequence). CDR3: CATSRAGTRNTEAFF. The DNA of the CDR3 is TGTGCCACCAGCAGAGCTGGGACAAGGAACACTGAAGCTTTCTTT.

The rearrangement links TRBV6-1 to TRBJ1-1; D is uncertain. The CDR3 is 13 residues long. The germline V gene has CDR1 MNHNS and CDR2 SASEGT. The V gene lost 6 bases and the J gene lost 1 base, with 9 bases spanning the gap. The CDR3 protein is CASREMGNTEAFF. CDR3 nucleotides: TGTGCCAGCAGGGAAATGGGGAACACTGAAGCTTTCTTT.

The chain combines TRBV2 with TRBJ2-7; TRBD1 aligns across 12 bases. The J segment lost 2 bases and the V segment lost 4 bases, leaving 15 bases of the junction unmatched. Germline V gene sequence: CDR1 SNHLY, CDR2 FYNNEI. This CDR3 comprises 19 residues. The CDR3 bases are TGTGCCAGCAGTGGGGGGGGACAGGGGGCTGGGATTCCCCCCTACGAGCAGTACTTC. This sequence encodes CASSGGGQGAGIPPYEQYF.

To note about this clonotype: A much larger clone differs by one base, so this may be a read error. The chain recombines TRBV2 with TRBJ1-1, with D unresolved. CDR1 and CDR2 from the germline V gene are SNHLY and FYNNEI. CDR3 length: 16 residues. Trimming cost V 4 bases and J 1 base, with 16 bases left between them. CDR3 in DNA: TGTGCCAGCAGTGGTCGGAGTTCCCTCGAGAACACTGAAGCTTTCTTT. Translating it yields CASSGRSSLENTEAFF.

Many counts were recorded for this clonotype. V is TRBV12-3 or TRBV12-4 and J is TRBJ1-5, with 9 bases that match TRBD1. The CDR3 spans 17 residues. With 5 bases clipped from V and 0 bases from J, the junction kept 8 bases outside the gene matches. For the CDR3, the DNA is TGTGCCAGCAGTCCCGGGACAGGGATAGATAGCAATCAGCCCCAGCATTTT. This sequence encodes CASSPGTGIDSNQPQHF.

The V and J genes are TRBV10-2 and TRBJ2-5; 15 bases are a match to TRBD2. The V and J ends lost 3 bases and 1 base, in that order; junction bases with no gene match: 9. The germline V gene has CDR1 WSHSY and CDR2 SAAADI. The CDR3 covers 19 residues. The CDR3, as DNA: TGCGCCAGCAGTGATCTTTCCGGGACTAGCGGGAGGTCCCAAGAGACCCAGTACTTC. Translation gives CASSDLSGTSGRSQETQYF.

In the case of this clonotype: The junction departs from germline at one end; a sequencing error may be responsible. The J gene is TRBJ1-5, the V gene TRBV5-1; D is unclear. Germline V lookup: CDR1 SGHRS, CDR2 YFSETQ. This CDR3 is 13 amino acids long. In nucleotides, the CDR3 is TGTGCCAGCAGCCCAGAGGGCCATCAGCCCCAGCATTTT. Translating gives CASSPEGHQPQHF.

A single count supports this clonotype. The V gene is TRBV4-1, the J gene TRBJ1-2; D possibly corresponds to TRBD1 (5 bases). Germline CDR1 and CDR2: MGHRA and YSYEKL. The CDR3 contains 15 residues. Trimming removed 2 bases at V and 3 bases at J, with 13 bases between. The DNA of the CDR3 is TGCGCCAGCAGCCAACAGGGAACCGGGGACTATGGCTACACCTTC. This encodes CASSQQGTGDYGYTF.

The chain employs TRBV20-1 and TRBJ2-7, with 12 positions matching TRBD2. Losses at the gene ends were 0 bases for V and 3 bases for J; bases not matched to a gene: 9. The CDR3 loop spans 17 amino acids. Per germline, CDR1 DFQATT and CDR2 SNEGSKA (reference sequence). The CDR3 reads CSARDILAGGPGYEQYF. CDR3 coding DNA: TGCAGTGCTAGAGATATCCTAGCGGGAGGGCCTGGCTACGAGCAGTACTTC.

This chain connects TRBV20-1 to TRBJ2-7; D is unresolved. The V end was cut by 1 base, the J end by 0 bases, with 13 bases between. Germline CDR1 and CDR2: DFQATT and SNEGSKA (reference sequence). This CDR3 region has 15 residues. The chain's CDR3 is CSARGGSKSSYEQYF. CDR3 DNA: TGCAGTGCTAGAGGGGGAAGTAAGAGCTCCTACGAGCAGTACTTC.

This clonotype was seen repeatedly, ten times or more. V is TRBV27 and J is TRBJ1-2, with D uncertain. Trimming left V 6 bases short and J 4 bases short, with 12 bases between. The CDR3 is made up of 13 amino acids. CDR1 is MNHEY and CDR2 is SMNVEV in the germline V gene (reference sequence). CDR3 DNA sequence: TGTGCCAGCAGCATGGACGGACCCTATGGCTACACCTTC. Protein: CASSMDGPYGYTF.